A selection of T cell receptor beta chains follows, all from one sample in a study of T cells in Graves' hyperthyroidism and ophthalmopathy. TCRdb passed the multiplex PCR reads through MiXCR, listing each CDR3 protein once. In the table there are more than 300,000 distinct CDR3 sequences, 15% to 20% of which are singletons. Input material: blood. The receptors stem from a woman aged 25-40 years with Graves' hyperthyroidism that later progressed to Graves' ophthalmopathy. Both conserved end residues are part of each CDR3. The order of the fields is D gene, V gene, J gene, clone size, CDR3 DNA, CDR3 protein. The D gene is left open where the match is weak. The size field is filled for only some rows; it gives once, few, many or a size class.

TRBD1	TRBV5-1	TRBJ2-7	NA	TGCGCCAGCAGCCCAGAACAGGGGGCAGTCGAGCAGTACTTC	CASSPEQGAVEQYF
NA	TRBV11-2	TRBJ2-7	many	TGTGCCAGCAGCTCCCGGGCCTCCTACGAGCAGTACTTC	CASSSRASYEQYF
TRBD2	TRBV12-5	TRBJ2-7	NA	TGTGCTAGACTGCTAGCGGTTGCCTACGAGCAGTACTTC	CARLLAVAYEQYF
NA	TRBV2	TRBJ1-1	many	TGTGCCAGCAGTGAAGCAAGTGGTGCAGGGTTGAGCACTGAAGCTTTCTTT	CASSEASGAGLSTEAFF
TRBD2	TRBV20-1	TRBJ2-7	many	TGCAGTGCTAGAGATTCCCGGGCTAGCGGAGACTACGAGCAGTACTTC	CSARDSRASGDYEQYF
NA	TRBV7-9	TRBJ2-7	NA	TGTGCCAGCAGCCTCGAGAGGGCGCGGTACGAGCAGTACTTC	CASSLERARYEQYF
NA	TRBV20-1	TRBJ1-3	few	TGCAGTGCTAGAGATTGGGACGAACGCTCTGGAAACACCATATATTTT	CSARDWDERSGNTIYF
NA	TRBV19	TRBJ1-5	few	TGTGCCAGTAGTGCAAAGTGGGGCAATCAGCCCCAGCATTTT	CASSAKWGNQPQHF
NA	TRBV20-1	TRBJ1-5	NA	TGCAGTGCTAGAGATTCCCTCAATCAGCCCCAGCATTTT	CSARDSLNQPQHF
NA	TRBV19	TRBJ1-1	many	TGTGCCAGTAGTATCACAGGGTTAGGGACTGAAGCTTTCTTT	CASSITGLGTEAFF
NA	TRBV7-9	TRBJ1-2	many	TGTGCCAGCAGCTCGGCTTCACAGCTTAACTATGGCTACACCTTC	CASSSASQLNYGYTF
NA	TRBV5-5	TRBJ1-5	NA	TGTGCCAGCAGCTTGCCTGGCTTGGGCAATCAGCCCCAGCATTTT	CASSLPGLGNQPQHF
NA	TRBV30	TRBJ1-2	NA	TGTGCCTGGATAAGGGGGGGTGGGTATGGCTACACCTTC	CAWIRGGGYGYTF
NA	TRBV20-1	TRBJ2-1	NA	TGCAGTGCTAGAGACAAGCATCGGACTAACTATTACAATGAGCAGTTCTTC	CSARDKHRTNYYNEQFF
NA	TRBV7-9	TRBJ2-2	many	TGTGCCAGCAGCTTAATTGTCAGCGCGAACACCGGGGAGCTGTTTTTT	CASSLIVSANTGELFF
NA	TRBV11-2	TRBJ2-1	many	TGTGCCAGCAGCTTAGATCGGCCAGGGTTTTTTGATGAGCAGTTCTTC	CASSLDRPGFFDEQFF
TRBD2	TRBV12-3/TRBV12-4	TRBJ2-1	many	TGTGCCAGCAGTGGGACTAGCGGAGGAGACAATGAGCAGTTCTTC	CASSGTSGGDNEQFF
NA	TRBV5-8	TRBJ2-7	NA	TGTGCCAGCAGCTTGGTAGAGGCAACCTACGAGCAGTACTTC	CASSLVEATYEQYF
NA	TRBV3-1	TRBJ2-3	few	TGTGCCAGCAGCCAAGACGGGAGTTCTAGGACAGATACGCAGTATTTT	CASSQDGSSRTDTQYF